One and the same sample provided the 25 T cell receptor beta chains below, sequenced in a study of blood T cell repertoires in COVID-19. The table came from immunoSEQ multiplex PCR; TCRdb's copy has only in-frame clones and leaves some out. The sample has tens of thousands of clones, more than 75% seen once. The sequencing sample was made of peripheral blood. The receptors originated from a human donor in a cohort sampled during active COVID-19.

The chain couples TRBV18 to TRBJ2-3; 11 positions agree with TRBD1. There are 15 residues in the CDR3. Germline V lookup: CDR1 KGHSH, CDR2 LQKENI. V lost 3 bases, J lost 5 bases, and 4 bases stayed unmatched. The CDR3 DNA reads as TGTGCCAGCTCACCCGGGACAGGGGGTAAAGATACGCAGTATTTT. Translating it yields CASSPGTGGKDTQYF.

The genes are TRBV29-1 and TRBJ2-7, with 8 bases identical to TRBD1. Unmatched junction bases numbered 3, after V lost 1 base and J lost 1 base. The CDR3 length is 14 residues. The germline V gene encodes CDR1 SQVTM and CDR2 ANQGSEA. CDR3 coding DNA: TGCAGCGTTGAAGTTCGGGACAGGTCCTACGAGCAGTACGTC. Its protein is CSVEVRDRSYEQYV.

The J gene is TRBJ1-2, the V gene TRBV7-9; TRBD1 matches at 7 bases. CDR3 length equals 18 residues. J gave up 0 bases and V 4 bases, and 14 bases lay outside the gene matches. Germline V gives CDR1 SEHNR, CDR2 FQNEAQ (reference sequence). The CDR3: CASSSSTGTVPSNYGYTF. The CDR3 bases are TGTGCCAGCAGCTCGTCCACCGGGACAGTTCCCTCTAACTATGGCTACACCTTC.

The gene calls are TRBV4-1 and TRBJ2-7, with 8 bases that match TRBD1. Germline V gene data show CDR1 as MGHRA and CDR2 as YSYEKL. V shed 1 base, J shed 2 bases, and the junction held 13 bases outside the gene matches. The CDR3 contains 18 residues. The CDR3 nucleotides are TGCGCCAGCAGCCAAGTTCTCCTTCGACAGGGGAATACCTACGAGCAGTACTTC. Translating gives CASSQVLLRQGNTYEQYF.

This clone occurred once. The chain carries TRBV27 and TRBJ2-2; 9 bases match TRBD2. This CDR3 spans 13 amino acids. V lost 11 bases to trimming and J lost 7 bases; unmatched junction nucleotides: 8. Germline V gives CDR1 MNHEY, CDR2 SMNVEV (reference sequence). CDR3 DNA: TGTGCCGGTCGTAGCGGGAGCGGCGGGGAGCTGTTTTTT. Translating it yields CAGRSGSGGELFF.

The gene calls are TRBV10-3 and TRBJ1-1; TRBD1 is a possible D gene (5 bases). Trimming removed 10 bases at V and 1 base at J, with 13 bases between. From germline, CDR1 is ENHRY and CDR2 SYGVKD. The CDR3 has 13 amino acids. The CDR3 bases are TGTGCCACCGCGGGACCTAAGAACACTGAAGCTTTCTTT. It is translated as CATAGPKNTEAFF.

The rearrangement links TRBV7-6 to TRBJ1-5, with unresolved D. V was trimmed by 1 base and J by 3 bases, leaving 7 bases between them. The CDR3 is 14 amino acids. In germline, CDR1 is SGHVS, CDR2 FNYEAQ. CDR3 bases: TGTGCCAGCAGCTTAGACCCAGTCAATCAGCCCCAGCATTTT. It encodes CASSLDPVNQPQHF.

The chain recombines TRBV5-1 with TRBJ1-1, with 7 bases fitting TRBD1. Germline V gives CDR1 SGHRS, CDR2 YFSETQ. This CDR3 has 15 residues. V trimming: 0 bases; J trimming: 0 bases; junction bases outside the gene matches: 2. The DNA for the CDR3 is TGCGCCAGCAGCTTGGGGGGGACAGTGAACACTGAAGCTTTCTTT. This codes for CASSLGGTVNTEAFF.

The chain carries TRBV6-6 and TRBJ1-6, with a weak D call TRBD1 (5 bases). Germline-derived CDR1 and CDR2 are MNHNY and SVGAGI (reference sequence). The CDR3 runs to 14 residues. The ends were cut back, 5 bases at V and 9 bases at J, with 14 bases in the middle. This CDR3 is CASSNTGLVSPLHF. The CDR3 DNA reads as TGTGCCAGCAGTAACACGGGACTCGTTTCACCCCTCCACTTT.

This clone was counted a few times. The chain couples TRBV2 to TRBJ1-1; TRBD1 matches at 7 bases. The germline V gene encodes CDR1 SNHLY and CDR2 FYNNEI. The J segment lost 7 bases and the V segment lost 6 bases, leaving 5 bases of the junction unmatched. This CDR3 contains 12 residues. The CDR3 coding sequence is TGTGCCAGCAGAGGACAGGTGTTTGAAGCTTTCTTT. It specifies CASRGQVFEAFF.

The V call is TRBV3-1 (or the pseudogene TRBV3-2), the J call TRBJ1-2; no firm D call. The V end was cut by 6 bases, the J end by 4 bases, with 12 bases between. Germline CDR1 reads LGHDT; CDR2 reads YNNKEL (reference sequence). CDR3 size: 13 residues. CDR3 in DNA: TGTGCCAGCAGGCCCAGGTATGGCTATGGCTACACCTTC. It specifies CASRPRYGYGYTF.

This clone appeared once. Compared with germline, one end of the junction differs, possibly owing to a read error. The same CDR3 arises from other DNA sequences in this sample as well. The V gene is TRBV7-2, the J gene TRBJ1-1, with D tentatively TRBD1 (5 bases). Looked up from germline, CDR1 is SGHTA and CDR2 is FQGNSA. The CDR3 runs to 16 residues. Written as DNA, the CDR3 is TGTGCCAGCACCCGCCGACAGTCTAATTTTAACACTGAGGCTTTCTTT. Amino acids: CASTRRQSNFNTEAFF.

V usage is TRBV28 and J usage is TRBJ1-4; 7 bases are a match to TRBD1. CDR1 and CDR2 from the germline V gene are MDHEN and SYDVKM. The CDR3 has 15 residues. J was trimmed by 3 bases and V by 6 bases; bases with no gene match: 7. In DNA form, the CDR3 reads TGTGCCAGCAGCTCGTCAGGACAGGCTAATGAAAAACTGTTTTTT. This sequence encodes CASSSSGQANEKLFF.

This sequence joins TRBV7-2 and TRBJ2-7; TRBD2 aligns across 8 bases. The CDR3 runs 18 residues. With V trimmed by 1 base and J by 0 bases, 11 bases remained unmatched. Germline assignment: CDR1 SGHTA and CDR2 FQGNSA. In nucleotides, the CDR3 is TGTGCCAGCAGCTTAGGTCTCGTTCGTAGCGGGAACTCCTACGAGCAGTACGTC. This translates into CASSLGLVRSGNSYEQYV.

V usage is TRBV11-2 and J usage is TRBJ1-4, with D possibly TRBD1 on 5 matching bases. CDR1 and CDR2 from the germline V gene are SGHAT and FQNNGV. The V and J ends lost 3 bases and 6 bases respectively, with 8 bases between them. The CDR3 runs 13 residues. In DNA, the CDR3 is TGTGCCAGCAGCTTCCAGGGATATGAAAAACTGTTTTTT. This gives the protein CASSFQGYEKLFF.

The rearrangement joins TRBV2 to TRBJ2-3; TRBD1 aligns across 8 bases. With V trimmed by 6 bases and J by 4 bases, 3 bases remained unmatched. CDR1 and CDR2 from the germline V gene are SNHLY and FYNNEI. The CDR3 contains 13 residues. In nucleotides, the CDR3 is TGTGCCAGCAGGCGACAGGGGTCAGATACGCAGTATTTT. It codes for CASRRQGSDTQYF.

The rearrangement uses TRBV5-1 and TRBJ1-4; 7 nucleotides match TRBD1. Germline V gene data show CDR1 as SGHRS and CDR2 as YFSETQ. Trimming took 3 bases from V and 4 from J; bases not matched to a gene: 3. The CDR3 totals 14 residues. DNA of the CDR3: TGCGCCAGCAGCTCACAGGGGCTTAATGAAAAACTGTTTTTT. This gives the protein CASSSQGLNEKLFF. Combining the CDR3 with reference TRBV5-1 and TRBJ1-4 gives the whole variable domain KAGVTQTPRYLIKTRGQQVTLSCSPISGHRSVSWYQQTPGQGLQFLFEYFSETQRNKGNFPGRFSGRQFSNSRSEMNVSTLELGDSALYLCASSSQGLNEKLFFGSGTQLSVL.

In its sample, this clone was seen once. The V call is TRBV28, the J call TRBJ2-7, with 7 bases aligning to TRBD1. CDR1 and CDR2 (germline): MDHEN, SYDVKM. This CDR3 region has 12 residues. V dropped 8 bases and J dropped 4; count of bases not matched to a gene: 5. CDR3 sequence: CASGQTGYEQYF. The CDR3 nucleotides are TGTGCCAGCGGTCAGACAGGGTACGAGCAGTACTTC.

This chain connects TRBV6-1 to TRBJ1-6, with unresolved D. Germline V lookup: CDR1 MNHNS, CDR2 SASEGT. V shed 0 bases and J shed 5 bases, with 11 bases lying between them. The CDR3 consists of 16 residues. The CDR3 sequence is CASSEALAGNNSPLHF. In nucleotides, the CDR3 is TGTGCCAGCAGTGAAGCGCTGGCGGGAAATAATTCACCCCTCCACTTT.

J is TRBJ1-3 and V is TRBV5-6; D gene uncertain. This CDR3 contains 15 residues. The germline V gene encodes CDR1 SGHDT and CDR2 YYEEEE. The ends were cut back, 3 bases at V and 0 bases at J, with 10 bases in the middle. The CDR3 here is CASSSTANSGNTIYF. CDR3 DNA sequence: TGTGCCAGCAGCTCTACAGCTAACTCTGGAAACACCATATATTTT.

This sequence joins TRBV6-1 and TRBJ1-5; D is undetermined. The CDR3 extends over 17 amino acids. Germline-derived CDR1 and CDR2 are MNHNS and SASEGT. Trimming pared 0 bases from V and 4 bases from J, leaving 16 bases between. CDR3 in amino acids: CASSEALQVQLNQPQHF. The CDR3 DNA is TGTGCCAGCAGTGAAGCGCTTCAAGTACAGCTGAATCAGCCCCAGCATTTT.

This clone showed up just once. This chain uses TRBV7-8 with TRBJ2-3; possibly TRBD2 for D (6 bases). Looked up from germline, CDR1 is SGHVS and CDR2 is FQNEAQ. The CDR3 runs 19 residues. V was cut by 1 base and J by 0 bases, with 20 bases left in between. The CDR3 region has the DNA TGTGCCAGCAGCTTAGTTGGGAATAGCGGATACTCTAGCACAGATACGCAGTATTTT. This encodes CASSLVGNSGYSSTDTQYF.

This clone has only one observation. This chain connects TRBV28 to TRBJ1-2, with D possibly matching TRBD1 (5 bases). The germline CDR1 and CDR2 sequences are MDHEN and SYDVKM. The length of the CDR3 is 15 residues. V was trimmed by 2 bases and J by 4 bases, leaving 14 bases between them. The CDR3 loop is CASSLDTGLTYGYTF. The CDR3 DNA reads as TGTGCCAGCAGTTTAGACACGGGACTCACCTATGGCTACACCTTC.

The CDR3 DNA reads as TGTGCCAGCAGTGAATTCCACGGACTAGCGAGCTCCTACAATGAGCAGTTCTTC. Translated, it gives CASSEFHGLASSYNEQFF. V is TRBV6-1 and J is TRBJ2-1, with 9 nucleotides matching TRBD2. V gave up 2 bases and J gave up 0 bases; unmatched junction bases: 8. The CDR3 sequence is 18 residues long. Germline assignment: CDR1 MNHNS and CDR2 SASEGT.

This sequence joins TRBV6-5 and TRBJ2-1, with TRBD2 identical over 8 bases. J gave up 4 bases and V 7 bases, and 6 bases lay outside the gene matches. Germline lookup yields CDR1 MNHEY and CDR2 SVGAGI. The CDR3 runs to 14 residues. CDR3 residues: CASKLAGGYNEQFF. DNA of the CDR3: TGTGCCAGCAAGCTAGCGGGCGGGTACAATGAGCAGTTCTTC.